This entry concerns a single TCR beta chain. What antigen it recognizes has not been identified. No base-level quality is on record; no much larger clone is a single base apart. This entry belongs to a study of blood T cell repertoires in COVID-19 (dated by TCRdb to between 2020 and 2021). A note on the overall study: Samples covering the acute and convalescent phases of COVID-19 were provided by collaborators in the United States, Italy and Spain. The prospective study material was composed of cDNA or gDNA derived from T cells, B-cell-depleted T cells, or PBMCs. Deeply sampled blood TCRbeta repertoires from subjects exposed to, actively infected with, or recovered from COVID-19 were included in the dataset. The repertoires were released in a freely available public database intended as a resource for research on the immune response to SARS-CoV-2. The samples were drawn from the first 160 participants of the ongoing ImmuneRACE study and from roughly 1,300 subjects provided by 6 global collaborators. Nearly every sample came with metadata listing a de-identified subject ID, COVID-19 status, age in years and sex. Where HLA class I and class II types were available, the types were taken from metadata supplied by the sample provider, not from assay-based typing.

TCRbeta CDR3 regions were amplified from genomic DNA by means of the immunoSEQ Assay, a bias-controlled multiplex PCR. Per the source publication's procedure: Nucleated cell counts per sample were estimated from amplification of reference gene primers within the assay. To quantify the absolute abundance of each unique TCRbeta CDR3 rearrangement, sequence reads were collapsed and filtered. For each sample, productive Simpson clonality was calculated as the square root of Simpson's diversity index over productive rearrangements. The source is immuneACCESS, and TCRdb retained only in-frame sequences with V and J called. Part of the clones is not carried over; for the studies checked, unresolved V genes explain less than half of this, and the remainder is unexplained. The DNA was the basis for D and trimming; V, J and clone size are from that table. Present in this sample are over 150,000 clones, 80% to 85% of which were seen just once. The ten largest account for around 6.7% of the sample.

Trimming takes 10 bases off V and 5 bases off J; junction bases not matched to a gene: 7. Measured from the cysteine to the phenylalanine, the CDR3 is 13 residues long. The kept DNA is CDR3 alone, 39 bases in frame from the first base. The CDR1 and CDR2 encoded by the germline V gene are MDHEN and SYDVKM. One collaborating source in Seattle enrolled patients during active infection and followed them longitudinally through the course of disease. Whole blood was collected in K2EDTA tubes by collaborating institutions according to the institutions' own protocols. For TCRbeta analysis, collaborators shipped samples as frozen whole blood, isolated PBMCs, or DNA extracted from either of those sample types. The full study reports these points: The amount of clinical and demographic metadata varied by source and participant and was provided uncurated.

The sequence is built from TRBV28 and TRBJ2-1; a stretch of 8 junction bases matches TRBD1. The clonotype comes from a woman aged 40 to 50 with COVID-19, enrolled during active disease. The sample taken for sequencing was peripheral blood. The CDR3 here reads CATQTGDHNEQFF. The sequenced DNA is TGTGCCACCCAGACAGGGGACCACAATGAGCAGTTCTTC.